Following are 21 T cell receptor beta chains from one sample sequenced in a study of blood T cell repertoires in COVID-19. The data were produced by immunoSEQ multiplex PCR, yet TCRdb's version contains in-frame clones alone and is incomplete. The table lists about 230,000 clones, about 86% of them singletons. Sample: peripheral blood. These receptors were obtained from a man between 45 and 60 years old with active or convalescent COVID-19.

This clone came up a few times. The J gene is TRBJ2-2, the V gene TRBV25-1, with 7 bases lining up with TRBD1. The CDR3 has 13 residues. Germline trimming cut 4 bases from V and 5 bases from J; bases unmatched to any gene: 1. In germline, CDR1 is MGHDK, CDR2 SYGVNS. The CDR3 is CASSAGGTGELFF. The CDR3 DNA reads TGTGCCAGCAGTGCAGGGGGAACCGGGGAGCTGTTTTTT.

The chain uses TRBV7-2 and TRBJ2-3, with D perhaps TRBD2 (5 bases). The germline V gene encodes CDR1 SGHTA and CDR2 FQGNSA. V shed 1 base and J shed 6 bases, with 14 bases lying between them. The CDR3 covers 15 residues. This CDR3 is CASSLGGRFEDTQYF. CDR3 DNA: TGTGCCAGCAGCTTAGGCGGGCGGTTTGAGGATACGCAGTATTTT.

The J gene is TRBJ1-6, the V gene TRBV6-2 or TRBV6-3; 10 bases match TRBD1. With V trimmed by 3 bases and J by 13 bases, 3 bases remained unmatched. The CDR3 has 13 amino acids. Per the germline V gene, CDR1 is MNHEY and CDR2 is SVGEGT. The CDR3 sequence: CASSYGTGVPLHF. CDR3 in DNA: TGTGCCAGCAGTTATGGGACAGGGGTCCCCCTCCACTTT.

This clone was seen repeatedly, ten times or more. This chain links TRBV29-1 with TRBJ1-5; tentatively, D is TRBD1 (6 bases). This CDR3 has 13 amino acids. The V end was cut by 7 bases, the J end by 4 bases, with 14 bases between. CDR1 and CDR2 (germline): SQVTM, ANQGSEA. CDR3 amino acids: CSARGGWNQPQHF. The CDR3 bases are TGCAGCGCGAGGGGGGGGTGGAATCAGCCCCAGCATTTT.

This chain joins TRBV11-2 and TRBJ1-1, with 7 nucleotides matching TRBD1. In germline, CDR1 is SGHAT, CDR2 FQNNGV. CDR3 length equals 12 residues. The trim removed 5 bases at V and 13 bases at J, leaving 10 bases unmatched. The DNA for the CDR3 is TGTGCCAGCAGCAAAATCCGGGACAGAGGTTTCTTT. Protein sequence: CASSKIRDRGFF.

This chain uses TRBV5-1 with TRBJ1-4, with D hard to call. The CDR3 consists of 17 residues. Per germline, CDR1 SGHRS and CDR2 YFSETQ. Deletions cut 2 bases from V and 0 bases from J, with 14 bases between. Written as DNA, the CDR3 is TGCGCCAGCAGCTTTAACCCCCCCGAGTCAACTAATGAAAAACTGTTTTTT. It encodes CASSFNPPESTNEKLFF.

This clone was detected once. V usage is TRBV7-2 and J usage is TRBJ2-5, with 10 bases that match TRBD2. Trimming removed 7 bases from V and 1 base from J; junction bases left unmatched: 12. Germline CDR1 reads SGHTA; CDR2 reads FQGNSA. The CDR3 is 17 amino acids. The CDR3 loop reads CASIPPPSGGSQETQYF. The CDR3, as DNA: TGTGCCAGCATCCCACCCCCTAGCGGGGGATCCCAAGAGACCCAGTACTTC.

The J gene is TRBJ1-1, the V gene TRBV29-1; D is possibly TRBD1 (6 bases). Deletions cut 7 bases from V and 5 bases from J, with 20 bases between. The CDR3 spans 14 residues. CDR1 and CDR2 from the germline V gene are SQVTM and ANQGSEA. CDR3 amino acids: CSARLGAVETEAFF. For the CDR3, the DNA is TGCAGCGCCCGGCTGGGGGCTGTGGAAACTGAAGCTTTCTTT. Supplemented by reference TRBV29-1 and TRBJ1-1, the full variable domain reads SAVISQKPSRDICQRGTSLTIQCQVDSQVTMMFWYRQQPGQSLTLIATANQGSEATYESGFVIDKFPISRPNLTFSTLTVSNMSPEDSSIYLCSARLGAVETEAFFGQGTRLTVV.

The V and J genes are TRBV30 and TRBJ1-1; the match to TRBD1 covers 8 bases. Germline CDR1 is GTSNPN and CDR2 is SVGIG (reference sequence). The CDR3 consists of 13 residues. Trimming took 3 bases from V and 4 from J; bases not matched to a gene: 4. The CDR3 DNA reads TGTGCCTGGAGGGCTACAGGGGGCACTGAAGCTTTCTTT. Its translation: CAWRATGGTEAFF.

The chain joins TRBV30 to TRBJ1-2, with D uncertain. Trimming removed 2 bases from V and 8 bases from J, with 15 bases in between. This CDR3 comprises 13 residues. Germline CDR1 reads GTSNPN; CDR2 reads SVGIG (reference sequence). CDR3 amino acids: CAWSSRVAGGYTF. DNA for the CDR3: TGTGCCTGGAGTAGTAGGGTAGCGGGGGGCTACACCTTC.

V and J are TRBV10-3 and TRBJ2-3, with a tentative D call TRBD1 (6 bases). CDR1 ENHRY and CDR2 SYGVKD come from the germline V gene. This CDR3 spans 14 amino acids. Trimming shortened V by 3 bases and J by 4 bases, and 11 bases separated the two germline ends. The CDR3 bases are TGTGCCATCAGTGATAATGGGGGCTCAGATACGCAGTATTTT. This encodes CAISDNGGSDTQYF.

This chain joins TRBV10-3 and TRBJ1-6; D is ambiguous. The CDR3 extends over 13 amino acids. Trimming left V 5 bases short and J 5 bases short, with 7 bases between. Germline V gene sequence: CDR1 ENHRY, CDR2 SYGVKD. The CDR3, as DNA: TGTGCCATCAGTCAGGAGGATAATTCACCCCTCCACTTT. Amino acid sequence: CAISQEDNSPLHF.

V usage is TRBV18 and J usage is TRBJ2-1; the match to TRBD1 covers 10 bases. Germline loops: CDR1 KGHSH, CDR2 LQKENI. Germline trimming cut 3 bases from V and 7 bases from J; bases unmatched to any gene: 12. The length of the CDR3 is 17 residues. In DNA form, the CDR3 reads TGTGCCAGCTCACCTTCTGACAGGGGGCGGTTGTCTAATGAGCAGTTCTTC. This encodes CASSPSDRGRLSNEQFF.

V and J are TRBV28 and TRBJ2-2; TRBD1 agrees at 12 bases. CDR1 and CDR2 (germline): MDHEN, SYDVKM. The junction had 11 bases not matched to a gene; V was cut back by 5 bases and J by 7 bases. This CDR3 is built from 17 residues. The CDR3 spells CASSPSPGQGAGGELFF. CDR3 sequence (DNA): TGTGCCAGCAGTCCGTCTCCGGGACAGGGGGCGGGCGGGGAGCTGTTTTTT.

As concerns this clone: A much larger clone is a single base away; this may be a read error. This sample also contains other DNA sequences that code for the same CDR3. V usage is TRBV9 and J usage is TRBJ1-6; TRBD1 is a possible D gene (6 bases). CDR3 length equals 14 residues. Germline V gene data show CDR1 as SGDLS and CDR2 as YYNGEE. The CDR3 sequence is CASSVTQGGSPLHF. CDR3 DNA sequence: TGTGCCAGCAGCGTTACACAGGGTGGTTCACCTCTCCACTTT.

The rearrangement joins TRBV12-3 or TRBV12-4 to TRBJ2-7; 10 bases map to TRBD2. The CDR3 totals 13 residues. Losses at the gene ends were 7 bases for V and 6 bases for J; bases not matched to a gene: 6. Here the CDR3 reads CASKGIAGGEQYF. In nucleotides, the CDR3 is TGTGCCAGCAAGGGGATAGCGGGGGGCGAGCAGTACTTC.

The rearrangement uses TRBV7-2 and TRBJ2-7, with TRBD2 matching over 9 bases. There are 16 residues in the CDR3. CDR1 and CDR2 (germline): SGHTA, FQGNSA. V trimming: 5 bases; J trimming: 6 bases; junction bases outside the gene matches: 14. The CDR3 DNA sequence: TGTGCCAGCAGCCTTAGGGGCGGGGGGGCTGCTTCCGAGCAGTACTTC. Amino acid sequence: CASSLRGGGAASEQYF.

On this clone itself: It is unclear where the CDR3 begins or ends on the DNA, so no DNA is shown, and the CDR3 is as TCRdb lists it. The rearrangement links TRBV21-1 to TRBJ1-2; the table names TRBD1, a call not compared with the DNA. TRBV21-1 is classified as a pseudogene. The CDR3 totals 15 residues, both ends included. CDR3 sequence reads: CASPQGVATGSRLGF.

This clone was detected only once. The chain carries TRBV19 and TRBJ1-2; D call uncertain. This CDR3 region has 15 residues. The germline V gene encodes CDR1 LNHDA and CDR2 SQIVND (reference sequence). The V end was cut by 1 base, the J end by 3 bases, with 12 bases between. CDR3 nucleotide sequence: TGTGCCAGTAGTATAGGCACGGCGGGAGACTATGGCTACACCTTC. Protein: CASSIGTAGDYGYTF. Variable domain in full (rest from reference TRBV19 and TRBJ1-2): DGGITQSPKYLFRKEGQNVTLSCEQNLNHDAMYWYRQDPGQGLRLIYYSQIVNDFQKGDIAEGYSVSREKKESFPLTVTSAQKNPTAFYLCASSIGTAGDYGYTFGSGTRLTVV.

The rearrangement links TRBV7-3 to TRBJ1-2, with 11 nucleotides matching TRBD1. The V segment lost 5 bases and the J segment 7 bases; nucleotides outside the gene matches: 6. The CDR3 spans 14 residues. Germline V CDR1 and CDR2: SGHTA, FQGTGA. The CDR3 DNA follows: TGTGCCAGCAGCCCCGGACAGGGGGCATTTGGCTACACCTTC. Protein sequence: CASSPGQGAFGYTF.

The gene calls are TRBV6-5 and TRBJ2-7, with D hard to call. Trimming took 2 bases from V and 0 from J, leaving 11 bases between them. The CDR3 runs to 15 residues. Germline CDR1 is MNHEY and CDR2 is SVGAGI. As DNA, the CDR3 is TGTGCCAGCAGTTACACGTTTGGCACCTCCTACGAGCAGTACTTC. Protein: CASSYTFGTSYEQYF.